Each of the 3 T cell receptor beta chains below was sequenced from the same sample in a study of cytomegalovirus exposure and HLA in healthy donors. 13 Jbeta primers and 60 Vbeta primers were used for the PCR. Sequencing was performed with immunoSEQ multiplex PCR; in TCRdb, only in-frame clones are kept and a portion is missing. The sample table sets out around 130,000 clones. The specimen sequenced was PBMCs. All receptors derive from a woman aged 55-75 years in good health and CMV-seronegative.

V and J are TRBV7-8 and TRBJ1-1; D is unclear. V shed 8 bases and J shed 1 base, with 29 bases lying between them. The CDR3 length is 19 residues. Per the germline V gene, CDR1 is SGHVS and CDR2 is FQNEAQ. The CDR3 spells CASFSLAREGNSENTEAFF. The CDR3 bases are TGTGCCAGCTTCTCATTGGCGAGGGAGGGTAACTCTGAGAACACTGAAGCTTTCTTT.

The rearrangement links TRBV11-3 to TRBJ2-1, with 8 positions matching TRBD2. V gave up 0 bases and J gave up 8 bases; unmatched junction bases: 6. Germline CDR1 is SGHNT and CDR2 is YENEEA. CDR3 length equals 15 residues. CDR3 nucleotides: TGTGCCAGCAGCTTAGAGGCTAGCGGGTTTGATGAGCAGTTCTTC. Its translation: CASSLEASGFDEQFF.

This sequence joins TRBV6-1 and TRBJ2-7; TRBD1 matches at 7 bases. The germline V gene encodes CDR1 MNHNS and CDR2 SASEGT. The ends lost 3 bases at V and 2 bases at J; junction bases unmatched: 10. There are 16 residues in the CDR3. CDR3 nucleotides: TGTGCCAGCAGTGAGCGAACCGGGACAGCTCCCTACGAGCAGTACTTC. Translating gives CASSERTGTAPYEQYF.